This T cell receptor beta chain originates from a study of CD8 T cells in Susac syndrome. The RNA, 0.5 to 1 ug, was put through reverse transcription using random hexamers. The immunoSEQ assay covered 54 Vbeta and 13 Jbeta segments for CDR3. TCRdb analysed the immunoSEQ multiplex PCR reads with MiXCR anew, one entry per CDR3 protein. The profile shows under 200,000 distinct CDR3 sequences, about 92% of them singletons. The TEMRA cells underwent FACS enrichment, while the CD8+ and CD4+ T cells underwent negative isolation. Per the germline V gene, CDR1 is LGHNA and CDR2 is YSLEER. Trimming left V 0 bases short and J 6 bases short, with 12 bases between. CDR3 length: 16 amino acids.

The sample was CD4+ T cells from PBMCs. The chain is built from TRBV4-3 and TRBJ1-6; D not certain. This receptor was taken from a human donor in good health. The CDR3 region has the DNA TGCGCCAGCAGCCAAGAGGGCCGGGCACCTAATTCACCCCTCCACTTT. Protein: CASSQEGRAPNSPLHF.